Described below is a single T cell receptor beta chain sequence and its context. Its antigen is still unknown. This record comes from a study of blood T cells in healthy people across ages. The CDR3 loop spans 16 amino acids. The V segment lost 3 bases and the J segment 1 base; nucleotides outside the gene matches: 6. CDR1 is MNHEY and CDR2 is SVGAGI in the germline V gene. Study-level findings and limits: Older individuals had lower TCR beta diversity per million T cells (the decline was roughly linear). Diversity estimates drawn from one million T cells were deemed underestimates.

With a J-beta primer mix and a sample-barcoded 5' primer, a second PCR ran roughly 6 to 12 cycles. Tags on each cDNA molecule came from a template-switch adaptor with 12 random nucleotides. TCRdb processed the 5' RACE reads anew with MiXCR; each CDR3 protein has one entry. This sample carries 1.5 million to 2 million distinct CDR3 sequences, about 31% of them seen once, and the ten largest clones take 11%. Sequences were obtained from blood. The chain is built from TRBV6-5 and TRBJ2-3; 8 bases line up with TRBD2. This receptor was identified in a woman aged 30 to 39 in good health. The CDR3 loop is CASSYIAGLRTDTQYF. In DNA form, the CDR3 reads TGTGCCAGCAGTTATATAGCGGGACTACGCACAGATACGCAGTATTTT.